This T cell receptor beta chain stems from a study of a mutant IDH1 vaccine in newly diagnosed glioma. Clones were sequenced by immunoSEQ multiplex PCR, and TCRdb holds only the in-frame ones, with some missing. The sample lists tens of thousands of clones, more than 80% occurring once. Time point specified: week 35, safety follow-up. Alongside topical imiquimod, each dose of vaccine comprised 300 ug of mutant IDH1 20-mer peptide. Administration of eight vaccinations to patients took place in weeks 1, 3, 5, 7, 11, 15, 19, 23. Concerning this clone itself: Its antigen remains unknown.

The study, taken as a whole, reports: It was roughly 93% of patients that developed vaccine-induced immune responses. Changes to the top peripheral T cell clonotypes appeared unrelated to pseudoprogression.

Germline values: CDR1 SGDLS, CDR2 YYNGEE. Trimming removed 3 bases at V and 0 bases at J, with 9 bases between. The CDR3 length is 14 residues. The rearrangement links TRBV9 to TRBJ1-2; D ambiguous. The clonotype originates from a man in his forties with glioma. The sample consisted of PBMCs, taken from a glioma patient whose treatment included an IDH1 peptide vaccine. The CDR3 protein is CASSADLSNYGYTF. CDR3 DNA sequence: TGTGCCAGCAGCGCTGACTTATCTAACTATGGCTACACCTTC.